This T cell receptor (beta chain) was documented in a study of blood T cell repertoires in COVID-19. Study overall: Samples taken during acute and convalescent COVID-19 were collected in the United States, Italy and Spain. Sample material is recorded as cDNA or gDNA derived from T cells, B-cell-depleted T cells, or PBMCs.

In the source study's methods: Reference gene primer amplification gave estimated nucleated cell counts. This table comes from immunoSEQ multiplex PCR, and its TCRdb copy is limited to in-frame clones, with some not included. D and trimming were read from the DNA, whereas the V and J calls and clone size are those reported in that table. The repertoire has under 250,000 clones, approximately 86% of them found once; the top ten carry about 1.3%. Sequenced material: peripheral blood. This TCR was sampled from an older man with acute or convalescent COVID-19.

CDR3: CAISESGSDTARNGYTF. For the CDR3, the DNA is TGTGCCATCAGTGAGTCAGGTAGCGACACAGCCAGAAATGGCTACACCTTC. The chain carries TRBV10-3 and TRBJ1-2; D remains unclear. CDR3 length: 17 residues. Trimming shortened V by 0 bases and J by 6 bases, and 20 bases separated the two germline ends. Per germline, CDR1 ENHRY and CDR2 SYGVKD.